Below, one TCR beta chain is given with its context. Its antigen is still unknown. These data originate in a study of T cell repertoires in cytomegalovirus infection. In the study overall: It can be stated that public TCR beta signatures indicated CMV infection as well as a matching HLA type.

Study-wide findings and caveats: Adding up the frequency of public TCR beta families identified people who carried CMV plus the relevant HLA. Dominating the ex vivo response were TCR beta clonotypes that were CMV-specific and HLA-C-restricted.

MiXCR, run by TCRdb on the reads, gives a single entry per CDR3 protein. The data hold 350,000 to 400,000 distinct CDR3 sequences, with approximately 30% observed a single time. Source: cultured PBMCs, taken from culture after CMV antigen stimulation. The receptor was derived from a human donor in good health (CMV status not recorded). Some clones in this sample may be carry-over from other donors' samples.

This CDR3 is CASSFAGQAAYEQYF. The CDR3 nucleotides are TGTGCCAGCAGCTTCGCGGGACAGGCGGCCTACGAGCAGTACTTC. The chain has TRBV7-2 and TRBJ2-7; the match to TRBD1 covers 8 bases. The CDR3 covers 15 residues. The ends lost 3 bases at V and 2 bases at J; junction bases unmatched: 6. Germline values: CDR1 SGHTA, CDR2 FQGNSA.